The 26 T cell receptor beta chains reported below all come from one sample, sequenced in a study of tumor-infiltrating lymphocytes in localized non-small cell lung cancer. TCRdb keeps only in-frame clones here, not all; method: immunoSEQ multiplex PCR. Found here are 10,000 or so clones, roughly four fifths of them singletons; the top ten hold approximately 7%. Sequenced material: uninvolved lung tissue not adjacent to the tumor. The receptors stem from a human donor with non-small cell lung cancer.

The V call is TRBV4-1, the J call TRBJ2-5, with no clear D. Trimming removed 4 bases at V and 4 bases at J, with 10 bases between. The CDR3 has 13 amino acids. Germline V gene lookup returns CDR1 MGHRA and CDR2 YSYEKL. For the CDR3, the DNA is TGCGCCAGCAGCCGAGGCCCTGGAGAGACCCAGTACTTC. It translates to CASSRGPGETQYF.

This clone turned up a few times. The V gene is TRBV4-3, the J gene TRBJ1-2, with D unresolved. Trimming pared 0 bases from V and 2 bases from J, leaving 16 bases between. Germline CDR1 and CDR2: LGHNA and YSLEER. The CDR3 length is 17 residues. The CDR3 protein is CASSQEAVGRTNYGYTF. The CDR3 DNA reads TGCGCCAGCAGCCAAGAGGCCGTTGGGAGGACCAACTATGGCTACACCTTC.

The genes are TRBV6-5 and TRBJ2-1; D remains ambiguous. Germline CDR1 reads MNHEY; CDR2 reads SVGAGI. The V end lost 5 bases, the J end lost 8 bases, and 19 bases lay between the germline ends. The CDR3 has 15 residues. CDR3 coding DNA: TGTGCCAGCAGTCCCCCTAGGACGGGCGTATATGAGCAGTTCTTC. Protein product: CASSPPRTGVYEQFF.

This chain connects TRBV11-3 to TRBJ2-7, with 10 bases fitting TRBD1. The CDR3 extends over 13 amino acids. Germline V gene sequence: CDR1 SGHNT, CDR2 YENEEA. Trimming at V came to 5 bases and at J to 5 bases, leaving 3 bases not matched to a gene. CDR3 residues: CASSGTGDDEQYF. Written as DNA, the CDR3 is TGTGCCAGCAGCGGGACAGGGGACGACGAGCAGTACTTC.

This chain links TRBV7-8 with TRBJ2-7; no reliable D call. Germline V CDR1 and CDR2: SGHVS, FQNEAQ. The V and J ends lost 1 base and 4 bases respectively, with 5 bases between them. This CDR3 contains 12 residues. This CDR3 is CASSLGDYEQYF. The CDR3 nucleotides read TGTGCCAGCAGCTTAGGGGATTACGAGCAGTACTTC.

The rearrangement uses TRBV20-1 and TRBJ2-1; the D is unclear. The CDR3 has 11 amino acids. V was shortened by 5 bases and J by 9 bases, with 11 bases between the two germline ends. CDR1 is DFQATT, CDR2 SNEGSKA, per germline (reference sequence). The CDR3 region is CSAGVAGEQFF. CDR3 DNA sequence: TGCAGTGCTGGGGTGGCCGGTGAGCAGTTCTTC.

The V and J genes are TRBV29-1 and TRBJ1-3; possibly TRBD1 for D (5 bases). CDR1 is SQVTM and CDR2 is ANQGSEA in the germline V gene. The CDR3 runs 11 residues. Trimming removed 5 bases at V and 7 bases at J, with 9 bases between. The CDR3 protein is CSVRQGNTIYF. In nucleotides, the CDR3 is TGCAGCGTTCGTCAGGGTAACACCATATATTTT.

The chain couples TRBV2 to TRBJ1-1; 11 positions agree with TRBD1. The germline CDR1 and CDR2 sequences are SNHLY and FYNNEI. Unmatched junction bases numbered 0, after V lost 6 bases and J lost 0 bases. CDR3 length: 14 amino acids. CDR3 residues: CASRGQGVNTEAFF. The CDR3 region has the DNA TGTGCCAGCAGGGGACAGGGGGTGAACACTGAAGCTTTCTTT.

The chain employs TRBV6-5 and TRBJ2-7, with 11 positions matching TRBD2. The CDR3 runs to 13 residues. The J segment lost 6 bases and the V segment lost 6 bases, leaving 4 bases of the junction unmatched. CDR1 and CDR2 from the germline V gene are MNHEY and SVGAGI. This chain's CDR3 is CASRLGLAGEQYF. Here the CDR3 DNA reads TGTGCCAGCAGACTAGGACTAGCGGGCGAGCAGTACTTC.

This clone was seen just once. This chain uses TRBV7-2 with TRBJ2-7; D might be TRBD2 (6 bases). CDR1 and CDR2 (germline): SGHTA, FQGNSA. The CDR3 loop spans 12 amino acids. The ends were cut back, 6 bases at V and 5 bases at J, with 11 bases in the middle. The CDR3 spells CASRSGGNEQYF. The CDR3 DNA is TGTGCCAGCAGGTCCGGGGGTAACGAGCAGTACTTC.

This clone was seen once. This sequence joins TRBV7-3 and TRBJ2-1, with 10 positions matching TRBD2. Per the germline V gene, CDR1 is SGHTA and CDR2 is FQGTGA. V shed 5 bases and J 9 bases; nucleotides not matched to a gene: 10. This CDR3 comprises 15 residues. The CDR3 sequence: CASSQEAGGPFEQFF. CDR3 DNA: TGTGCCAGCAGCCAGGAAGCGGGAGGGCCGTTTGAGCAGTTCTTC.

The chain couples TRBV19 to TRBJ1-2; tentative D call: TRBD1 (5 bases). V was clipped by 5 bases and J by 8 bases, with 15 bases between them. Germline V gene lookup returns CDR1 LNHDA and CDR2 SQIVND (reference sequence). The CDR3 contains 13 residues. CDR3 nucleotide sequence: TGTGCCAGTAGTCCCGATGGGACGAGGGGCTACACCTTC. Translation: CASSPDGTRGYTF.

This chain links TRBV19 with TRBJ2-1; D possibly corresponds to TRBD2 (6 bases). This CDR3 comprises 15 residues. The ends were cut back, 7 bases at V and 7 bases at J, with 20 bases in the middle. CDR1 LNHDA and CDR2 SQIVND come from the germline V gene (reference sequence). The CDR3 DNA follows: TGTGCCAGTACTCGATCCCCGGGAGTACCGAATGAGCAGTTCTTC. Amino acids: CASTRSPGVPNEQFF.

This chain uses TRBV6-1 with TRBJ2-2; possibly TRBD1 or TRBD2 for D (5 bases each). V lost 5 bases, J lost 6 bases, and 13 bases lay in between. The CDR3 has 14 amino acids. Germline CDR1 reads MNHNS; CDR2 reads SASEGT. The CDR3: CASSLGRGAGELFF. The CDR3 DNA reads TGTGCCAGCAGTTTGGGTCGAGGGGCCGGGGAGCTGTTTTTT.

This chain uses TRBV6-4 with TRBJ2-3; 10 bases align to TRBD1. The CDR3 loop spans 14 amino acids. V was clipped by 3 bases and J by 4 bases; unmatched bases: 1. The V gene's germline CDR1 is MRHNA and CDR2 SNTAGT. The CDR3 here is CASSEGQGSDTQYF. CDR3 in DNA: TGTGCCAGCAGTGAGGGACAGGGGTCAGATACGCAGTATTTT.

The V gene is TRBV6-1, the J gene TRBJ2-6; D is unresolved. V lost 3 bases, J lost 0 bases, and 3 bases lay in between. CDR3 length: 14 amino acids. The germline CDR1 and CDR2 sequences are MNHNS and SASEGT. This CDR3 reads CASSEHSGANVLTF. The CDR3 nucleotides read TGTGCCAGCAGTGAGCACTCTGGGGCCAACGTCCTGACTTTC.

The chain combines TRBV5-1 with TRBJ2-7; 8 bases agree with TRBD1. Germline V lookup: CDR1 SGHRS, CDR2 YFSETQ. Unmatched junction bases numbered 15, after V lost 3 bases and J lost 4 bases. This CDR3 is built from 17 residues. CDR3 DNA: TGCGCCAGCAGCTCCCTCGGTATGAGACAGGGGTTGTACGAGCAGTACTTC. Translated, it gives CASSSLGMRQGLYEQYF.

This rearrangement joins TRBV7-6 to TRBJ2-5; 13 nucleotides match TRBD2. V trimming: 0 bases; J trimming: 7 bases; junction bases outside the gene matches: 5. This CDR3 has 16 residues. Per germline, CDR1 SGHVS and CDR2 FNYEAQ. CDR3 in amino acids: CASSLAPLAGGGTQYF. For the CDR3, the DNA is TGTGCCAGCAGCTTAGCGCCACTAGCGGGAGGGGGGACCCAGTACTTC.

The CDR3 coding sequence is TGTGCCAGCAGCCCGACAGGGACGGGTAGTCAGCCCCAGCATTTT. Translating it yields CASSPTGTGSQPQHF. The V gene is TRBV7-2, the J gene TRBJ1-5; TRBD1 matches 7 bases. Germline loops: CDR1 SGHTA, CDR2 FQGNSA. V was pared by 5 bases and J by 6 bases, with 10 bases of the junction left unmatched. This CDR3 is 15 amino acids long.

The chain employs TRBV15 and TRBJ2-4; D unclear. Germline V gene data show CDR1 as LNHNV and CDR2 as YYDKDF (reference sequence). The CDR3 is made up of 18 amino acids. With 4 bases removed from V and 0 bases from J, the gap between germline ends came to 19 bases. CDR3 sequence (DNA): TGTGCCACCAGCAAATGGGCCACTGGAAACTTAGCCAAAAACATTCAGTACTTC. Translated: CATSKWATGNLAKNIQYF.

This chain joins TRBV10-3 and TRBJ2-7, with 12 bases lining up with TRBD1. After removal of 10 bases from V and 6 bases from J, the junction contained 4 bases not matched to a gene. The CDR3 runs 12 residues. CDR1 and CDR2 from the germline V gene are ENHRY and SYGVKD. In DNA, the CDR3 is TGTGCCACCGAGGGACAGGGGGCCGAGCAGTACTTC. Translating it yields CATEGQGAEQYF.

V usage is TRBV2 and J usage is TRBJ2-7; the match to TRBD1 covers 9 bases. Germline V gene data show CDR1 as SNHLY and CDR2 as FYNNEI. The length of the CDR3 is 15 residues. Unmatched junction bases numbered 5, after V lost 4 bases and J lost 1 base. In DNA, the CDR3 is TGTGCCAGCAGTGGTGGGACAGGGAGATCCTACGAGCAGTACTTC. Translated: CASSGGTGRSYEQYF.

The chain joins TRBV28 to TRBJ2-5, with 8 positions matching TRBD2. The CDR3 is made up of 14 amino acids. Losses at the gene ends were 4 bases for V and 3 bases for J; bases not matched to a gene: 4. From germline, CDR1 is MDHEN and CDR2 SYDVKM. CDR3 in DNA: TGTGCCAGCAGTTCCGGGGGGGGGAAAGAGACCCAGTACTTC. Its translation is CASSSGGGKETQYF.

The chain is built from TRBV7-3 and TRBJ2-1; 13 nucleotides line up with TRBD2. The CDR3 sequence is 16 residues long. Germline V CDR1 and CDR2: SGHTA, FQGTGA. V shed 4 bases and J 6 bases; nucleotides not matched to a gene: 6. The CDR3 reads CASSSLGLAGLNEQFF. The CDR3, as DNA: TGTGCCAGCAGCTCCTTGGGACTAGCGGGGCTCAATGAGCAGTTCTTC.

This clone was detected once. V is TRBV7-9 and J is TRBJ2-7; D could derive from TRBD1 or TRBD2 (5 bases each). The CDR3 is made up of 12 amino acids. V shed 10 bases and J shed 1 base, with 11 bases lying between them. The germline CDR1 and CDR2 sequences are SEHNR and FQNEAQ (reference sequence). DNA for the CDR3: TGTGCCACCGGAGAGGGGTCCTACGAGCAGTACTTC. This translates into CATGEGSYEQYF.

In this sample, this clone turned up a few times. The chain couples TRBV23-1 to TRBJ1-1, with D possibly TRBD1 on 5 matching bases. TRBV23-1 is an ORF; its function is uncertain. The CDR3 contains 13 residues. Trimming removed 8 bases at V and 3 bases at J, with 13 bases between. The CDR3 coding sequence is TGCGCCAGCGGGGGGGTAGGGGACACTGAAGCTTTCTTT. This codes for CASGGVGDTEAFF.